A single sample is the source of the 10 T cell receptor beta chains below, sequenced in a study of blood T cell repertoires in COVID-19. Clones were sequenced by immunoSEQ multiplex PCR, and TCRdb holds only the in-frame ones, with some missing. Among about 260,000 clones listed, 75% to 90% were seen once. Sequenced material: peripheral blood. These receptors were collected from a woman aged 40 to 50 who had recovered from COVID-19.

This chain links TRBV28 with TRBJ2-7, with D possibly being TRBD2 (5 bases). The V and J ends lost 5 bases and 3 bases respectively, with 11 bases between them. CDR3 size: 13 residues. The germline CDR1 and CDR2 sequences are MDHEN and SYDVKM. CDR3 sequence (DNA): TGTGCCAGCAGTCGGGGTAGGGACTACGAGCAGTACTTC. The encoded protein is CASSRGRDYEQYF.

CDR3 sequence (DNA): TGTGCCAGCAGCGATTATGGACAGGACCCGTATGGCTACACCTTC. Translating it yields CASSDYGQDPYGYTF. The chain joins TRBV7-6 to TRBJ1-2, with 7 bases aligning to TRBD1. Trimming removed 5 bases from V and 5 bases from J; junction bases left unmatched: 11. The CDR3 runs 15 residues. Germline CDR1 and CDR2: SGHVS and FNYEAQ.

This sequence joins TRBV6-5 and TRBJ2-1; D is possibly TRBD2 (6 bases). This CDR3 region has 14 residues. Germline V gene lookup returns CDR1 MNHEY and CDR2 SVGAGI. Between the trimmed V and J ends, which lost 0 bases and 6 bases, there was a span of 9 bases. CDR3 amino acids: CASSYSREANEQFF. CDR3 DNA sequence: TGTGCCAGCAGTTACTCGAGGGAGGCCAATGAGCAGTTCTTC.

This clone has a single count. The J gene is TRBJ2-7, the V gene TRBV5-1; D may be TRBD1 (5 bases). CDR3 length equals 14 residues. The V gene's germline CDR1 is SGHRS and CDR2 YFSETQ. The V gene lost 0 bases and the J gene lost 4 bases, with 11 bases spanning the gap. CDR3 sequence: CASSLGQIAYEQYF. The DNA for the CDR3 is TGCGCCAGCAGCTTGGGACAGATAGCTTACGAGCAGTACTTC.

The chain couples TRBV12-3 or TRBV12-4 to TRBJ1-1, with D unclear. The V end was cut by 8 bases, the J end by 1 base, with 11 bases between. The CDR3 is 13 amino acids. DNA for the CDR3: TGTGCCAGCGGGCCCTTTTGGAACACTGAAGCTTTCTTT. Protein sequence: CASGPFWNTEAFF.

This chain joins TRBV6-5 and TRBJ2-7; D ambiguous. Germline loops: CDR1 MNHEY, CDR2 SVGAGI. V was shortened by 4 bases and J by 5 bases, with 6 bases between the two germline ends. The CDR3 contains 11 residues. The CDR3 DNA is TGTGCCAGCAGTTCTGTCCACGAGCAGTACTTC. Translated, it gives CASSSVHEQYF.

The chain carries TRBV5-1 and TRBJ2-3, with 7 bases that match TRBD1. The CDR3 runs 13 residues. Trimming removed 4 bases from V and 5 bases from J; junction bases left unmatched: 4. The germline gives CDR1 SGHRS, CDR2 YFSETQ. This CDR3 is CASSSQGVDTQYF. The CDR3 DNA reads TGCGCCAGCAGCAGTCAGGGGGTAGATACGCAGTATTTT.

The CDR3 reads CASSYRDRGRTGELFF. Written as DNA, the CDR3 is TGTGCCAGCAGTTACCGGGACAGGGGGCGCACCGGGGAGCTGTTTTTT. The chain links TRBV27 to TRBJ2-2; the match to TRBD1 covers 12 bases. J was trimmed by 4 bases and V by 4 bases; bases with no gene match: 4. The CDR3 is made up of 16 amino acids. Per the germline V gene, CDR1 is MNHEY and CDR2 is SMNVEV (reference sequence).

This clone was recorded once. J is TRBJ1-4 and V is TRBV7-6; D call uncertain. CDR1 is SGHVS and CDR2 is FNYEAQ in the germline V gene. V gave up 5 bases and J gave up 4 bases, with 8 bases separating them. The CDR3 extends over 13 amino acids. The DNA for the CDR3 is TGTGCCAGCAGCCCCGGACTTAATGAAAAACTGTTTTTT. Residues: CASSPGLNEKLFF.

As DNA, the CDR3 is TGTGCCAGCAGTTACGAAGCGGCGGGAGCCAGGGATACGCAGTATTTT. Translated: CASSYEAAGARDTQYF. The chain employs TRBV6-2 or TRBV6-3 and TRBJ2-3, with TRBD2 matching over 7 bases. The CDR3 covers 16 residues. V lost 2 bases to trimming and J lost 6 bases; unmatched junction nucleotides: 11. Looked up from germline, CDR1 is MNHEY and CDR2 is SVGEGT.